The clone carrying this TCR beta chain was recorded a few times. Its antigen is unknown. The data are from a study of blood T cells in healthy people across ages. This CDR3 has 15 residues. Germline V gene lookup returns CDR1 MGHRA and CDR2 YSYEKL. V was trimmed by 4 bases and J by 2 bases, leaving 12 bases between them. Together with a sample-barcoded 5' primer, a J-beta primer mix was included in a second PCR lasting roughly 6 to 12 cycles. Via MiXCR, TCRdb re-called the 5' RACE reads, giving one row per CDR3 protein. The sample holds around 940,000 distinct CDR3 sequences, just over 50% seen once. Study results and limitations: What prevented conclusive comparison of naive and antigen-experienced cells was that PBMCs were unsorted. Across samples, TCR beta diversity tracked strongly with naive T cell percentage. Whereas aged donors had fewer naive CD4+ cells, long-lived donors had more of them and higher diversity.

The sequenced sample consisted of blood. The rearrangement links TRBV4-1 to TRBJ1-5, with D tentatively TRBD1 (6 bases). This sequence was found in a woman aged 55-69 years in good health. As DNA, the CDR3 is TGCGCCAGCAGCCGGCAGGGGTTAGGCAATCAGCCCCAGCATTTT. Translated: CASSRQGLGNQPQHF.